Each of the 12 T cell receptor beta chains below was sequenced from the same sample in a study of tumor-infiltrating lymphocytes in primary liver carcinoma. From around 500 ng total RNA, TCR beta cDNA was generated with a primer in the constant region. Each TCR beta library was derived from three nested multiplex PCR rounds that employed slightly modified ARM-PCR. With TRBV1-TRBV30 forward primers and a C-beta reverse primer, the first two PCR rounds were run for nine to eleven cycles each. TCRdb re-called the multiplex PCR reads with MiXCR, one entry per CDR3 protein. The sample carries roughly 70,000 distinct CDR3 sequences, roughly two thirds recorded once. Joint extraction of RNA and DNA used roughly 18-34 mg of bulk tissue that was unsorted. The sequencing sample was made of liver tumor tissue from sampling region 4. Stated subset: tumor region T4, right-lateral pole. The receptors come from a man aged 40-49 years with primary liver carcinoma and hepatitis B virus infection.

CDR3 region: CASSQLVGLKTQYF. The CDR3 coding sequence is TGTGCCAGCAGCCAACTAGTGGGACTAAAGACCCAGTACTTC. J is TRBJ2-5 and V is TRBV28; 7 bases map to TRBD2. The CDR3 runs 14 residues. Germline lookup yields CDR1 MDHEN and CDR2 SYDVKM. V lost 6 bases, J lost 6 bases, and 10 bases stayed unmatched. Together with reference TRBV28 and TRBJ2-5, the CDR3 gives the full variable domain: DVKVTQSSRYLVKRTGEKVFLECVQDMDHENMFWYRQDPGLGLRLIYFSYDVKMKEKGDIPEGYSVSREKKERFSLILESASTNQTSMYLCASSQLVGLKTQYFGPGTRLLVL.

The table lists this clonotype with a count of one. One end of the junction does not line up with germline, which may come from a read error. This chain connects TRBV11-1 to TRBJ2-1; 9 bases align to TRBD1. The CDR3 contains 17 residues. The germline V gene encodes CDR1 SGHAT and CDR2 FQDESV (reference sequence). This chain's CDR3 is CAGSLTSPGQGNNKQFF. In DNA, the CDR3 is TGTGCCGGCAGCTTAACCTCCCCGGGACAGGGTAACAATAAGCAGTTCTTC.

This clonotype occurred many times. This chain joins TRBV30 and TRBJ2-1; 11 bases agree with TRBD2. Germline CDR1 GTSNPN, CDR2 SVGIG (reference sequence). Trimming cost V 3 bases and J 7 bases; bases outside gene matches: 17. CDR3 length: 18 amino acids. This CDR3 reads CAWRGDTSGSLWSNEQFF. CDR3 coding DNA: TGTGCCTGGAGAGGGGATACTAGCGGGAGCTTATGGTCGAATGAGCAGTTCTTC.

As concerns this clonotype: The junction departs from germline at one end; a sequencing error may be responsible. V gene TRBV4-1 combines with J gene TRBJ1-6; TRBD1 matches at 9 bases. There are 17 residues in the CDR3. Germline lookup yields CDR1 MGHRA and CDR2 YSYEKL. CDR3 coding DNA: TGCGCCACCAGCCAAGATCGGGGACAGGGCCGGAATTCACCCCTCCACTTT. This translates into CATSQDRGQGRNSPLHF.

J is TRBJ2-5 and V is TRBV7-9, with 7 bases that match TRBD1. The CDR3 length is 15 residues. CDR1 is SEHNR and CDR2 is FQNEAQ in the germline V gene (reference sequence). J gave up 5 bases and V 5 bases, and 11 bases lay outside the gene matches. The CDR3 spells CASSSRGRVQETQYF. The CDR3 DNA follows: TGTGCCAGCAGCAGCAGGGGGAGAGTCCAGGAGACCCAGTACTTC.

V usage is TRBV11-2 and J usage is TRBJ2-3; 11 bases fit TRBD2. J lost 6 bases, V lost 2 bases, and 13 bases had no gene match. The CDR3 is made up of 18 amino acids. Germline CDR1 is SGHAT and CDR2 is FQNNGV. Here the CDR3 DNA reads TGTGCCAGCAGCTTAAATCTCCTAGCGGGAGGCGATGCGGATACGCAGTATTTT. It yields the protein CASSLNLLAGGDADTQYF.

Remarks on this clonotype: At one boundary the junction diverges from the germline segment, which might be a read error. This sequence joins TRBV29-1 and TRBJ2-5; possibly TRBD1 for D (7 bases). There are 15 residues in the CDR3. In germline, CDR1 is SQVTM, CDR2 ANQGSEA. The CDR3 DNA follows: TGTAGCGTTGAAGCGGACAGGAGGGGAGCAGAGACCCAGTACTTC. It yields the protein CSVEADRRGAETQYF.

Of note for this clonotype: An end of the junction differs from the germline gene, which may be a read error. The DNA for the CDR3 is TGCGCCAGCAGCTTGGAAGGGACTAACTACATTGAGCAGTTCTTC. This translates into CASSLEGTNYIEQFF. The chain uses TRBV5-1 and TRBJ2-1, with 7 bases lining up with TRBD2. From germline, CDR1 is SGHRS and CDR2 YFSETQ. The length of the CDR3 is 15 residues.

On this clonotype: A read error may produce the germline difference seen at one junction end. The V gene is TRBV7-9, the J gene TRBJ2-2; possibly TRBD2 for D (5 bases). This CDR3 region has 16 residues. The V gene's germline CDR1 is SEHNR and CDR2 FQNEAQ (reference sequence). CDR3 loop: CASSLVLKNWTGKLFF. DNA for the CDR3: TGTGCCAGCAGCTTAGTTCTTAAGAATTGGACCGGGAAGCTGTTTTTT.

On this clonotype: Germline and junction disagree at one end, which may indicate a read error. This chain uses TRBV11-2 with TRBJ2-1; 9 nucleotides align to TRBD2. The germline V gene encodes CDR1 SGHAT and CDR2 FQNNGV. This CDR3 spans 16 amino acids. The CDR3 DNA reads TGTGCCAGCTGCTTAGAGCTCCTAGCGGGAATAAATGAGCAGCTCTTC. It yields the protein CASCLELLAGINEQLF. Full variable domain (outside the CDR3, taken from reference TRBV11-2 and TRBJ2-1): EAGVAQSPRYKIIEKRQSVAFWCNPISGHATLYWYQQILGQGPKLLIQFQNNGVVDDSQLPKDRFSAERLKGVDSTLKIQPAKLEDSAVYLCASCLELLAGINEQLFGPGTRLTVL.

This sequence joins TRBV4-2 and TRBJ1-1; the match to TRBD1 covers 8 bases. Germline values: CDR1 LGHNA, CDR2 YNFKEQ. The CDR3 length is 16 residues. After removal of 0 bases from V and 6 bases from J, the junction contained 9 bases not matched to a gene. The CDR3 DNA sequence: TGTGCCAGCAGCCAAGATAGGGGCAGGGGGCAGGCTGAAGCTTTCTTT. Protein product: CASSQDRGRGQAEAFF.

The V gene is TRBV10-3, the J gene TRBJ1-2; no clear D. This CDR3 has 13 amino acids. The V and J ends lost 4 bases and 10 bases respectively, with 16 bases between them. Germline V gene sequence: CDR1 ENHRY, CDR2 SYGVKD. The CDR3 DNA is TGTGCCATCAGTGTGGAGGTGAACTACGACTACACCTTC. It translates to CAISVEVNYDYTF.